This T cell receptor beta chain appears in the sequencing data of a study of shared clonotypes between healthy human individuals. The study's findings and limits: It was anticipated that sequencing depth would influence how many clonotypes donors shared. Represented genetic and exposure-history diversity was restricted by having few donors.

Produced via immunoSEQ multiplex PCR; TCRdb's table is partial and in-frame only. Of 2 million to 2.5 million clones in the sample, under 95% were seen once. Trimming removed 2 bases from V and 6 bases from J, with 7 bases in between. CDR1 is SQVTM, CDR2 ANQGSEA, per germline. CDR3 length: 11 amino acids. The donors, healthy adults who were HIV-negative, had experienced no recent acute infections or vaccinations. On this clone: Antigen: not known.

This TCR derives from a man between 18 and 29 years old in good health. Some clones in this sample may be carry-over from other donors' samples. This chain links TRBV29-1 with TRBJ1-1; D remains ambiguous. Source material: naive CD4+ T cells from PBMCs. The sample's subset: CD45RA+ positively selected. The DNA for the CDR3 is TGCAGCGTTGAAAGGCAGGCTGAAGCTTTCTTT. It translates to CSVERQAEAFF.